The clone carrying this T cell receptor beta chain has just a few counts. TCRdb's table, derived via immunoSEQ multiplex PCR, lists solely in-frame clones and lacks some. The sample lists roughly 200,000 clones, about three quarters occurring once. Trimming removed 4 bases at V and 10 bases at J, with 17 bases between. This CDR3 region has 15 residues. The germline V gene encodes CDR1 MNHEY and CDR2 SVGEGT. These data come from a study of blood T cell repertoires in COVID-19. Looking at the study overall: The cDNA or gDNA used as material had been derived from T cells, B-cell-depleted T cells, or PBMCs.

This chain uses TRBV6-2 or TRBV6-3 with TRBJ1-6; D remains ambiguous. Sequences were obtained from peripheral blood. The TCR comes from an older woman with acute or convalescent COVID-19. The CDR3 here is CASSSTTYTYSPLHF. The CDR3, as DNA: TGTGCCAGCAGTTCTACTACCTACACTTACTCACCCCTCCACTTT.